Described below is a single T cell receptor (beta chain) sequence and its context. Trimming cost V 4 bases and J 3 bases; bases outside gene matches: 9. Looked up from germline, CDR1 is SGHKS and CDR2 is YYEKEE (reference sequence). This CDR3 region has 16 residues. This sample was taken from a study of CD4 T cell repertoires in COVID-19. Some clones are missing from TCRdb's copy, which holds only in-frame ones; the method was immunoSEQ multiplex PCR. The table lists 70,000 to 95,000 clones, about 83% of them singletons. The sequence came from a human donor who had COVID-19. The starting material was CD4+ T cells from peripheral blood, obtained after recovery from COVID-19. This chain uses TRBV5-5 with TRBJ2-7; 11 nucleotides match TRBD1. Here the CDR3 DNA reads TGTGCCAGCAGCCAATACTCCGGGACAGGGGGCTACGAGCAGTACTTC. Translating gives CASSQYSGTGGYEQYF.